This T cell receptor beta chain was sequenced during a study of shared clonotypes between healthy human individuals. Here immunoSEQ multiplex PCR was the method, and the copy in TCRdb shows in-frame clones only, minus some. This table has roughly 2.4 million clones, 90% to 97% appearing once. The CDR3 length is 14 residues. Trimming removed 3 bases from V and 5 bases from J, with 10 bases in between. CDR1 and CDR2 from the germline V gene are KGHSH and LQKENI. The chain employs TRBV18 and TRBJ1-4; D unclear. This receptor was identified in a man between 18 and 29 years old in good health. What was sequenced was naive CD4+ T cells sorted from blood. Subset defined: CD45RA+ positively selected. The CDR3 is CASSPTVGNEKLFF. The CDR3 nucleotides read TGTGCCAGCTCACCGACGGTGGGGAATGAAAAACTGTTTTTT.